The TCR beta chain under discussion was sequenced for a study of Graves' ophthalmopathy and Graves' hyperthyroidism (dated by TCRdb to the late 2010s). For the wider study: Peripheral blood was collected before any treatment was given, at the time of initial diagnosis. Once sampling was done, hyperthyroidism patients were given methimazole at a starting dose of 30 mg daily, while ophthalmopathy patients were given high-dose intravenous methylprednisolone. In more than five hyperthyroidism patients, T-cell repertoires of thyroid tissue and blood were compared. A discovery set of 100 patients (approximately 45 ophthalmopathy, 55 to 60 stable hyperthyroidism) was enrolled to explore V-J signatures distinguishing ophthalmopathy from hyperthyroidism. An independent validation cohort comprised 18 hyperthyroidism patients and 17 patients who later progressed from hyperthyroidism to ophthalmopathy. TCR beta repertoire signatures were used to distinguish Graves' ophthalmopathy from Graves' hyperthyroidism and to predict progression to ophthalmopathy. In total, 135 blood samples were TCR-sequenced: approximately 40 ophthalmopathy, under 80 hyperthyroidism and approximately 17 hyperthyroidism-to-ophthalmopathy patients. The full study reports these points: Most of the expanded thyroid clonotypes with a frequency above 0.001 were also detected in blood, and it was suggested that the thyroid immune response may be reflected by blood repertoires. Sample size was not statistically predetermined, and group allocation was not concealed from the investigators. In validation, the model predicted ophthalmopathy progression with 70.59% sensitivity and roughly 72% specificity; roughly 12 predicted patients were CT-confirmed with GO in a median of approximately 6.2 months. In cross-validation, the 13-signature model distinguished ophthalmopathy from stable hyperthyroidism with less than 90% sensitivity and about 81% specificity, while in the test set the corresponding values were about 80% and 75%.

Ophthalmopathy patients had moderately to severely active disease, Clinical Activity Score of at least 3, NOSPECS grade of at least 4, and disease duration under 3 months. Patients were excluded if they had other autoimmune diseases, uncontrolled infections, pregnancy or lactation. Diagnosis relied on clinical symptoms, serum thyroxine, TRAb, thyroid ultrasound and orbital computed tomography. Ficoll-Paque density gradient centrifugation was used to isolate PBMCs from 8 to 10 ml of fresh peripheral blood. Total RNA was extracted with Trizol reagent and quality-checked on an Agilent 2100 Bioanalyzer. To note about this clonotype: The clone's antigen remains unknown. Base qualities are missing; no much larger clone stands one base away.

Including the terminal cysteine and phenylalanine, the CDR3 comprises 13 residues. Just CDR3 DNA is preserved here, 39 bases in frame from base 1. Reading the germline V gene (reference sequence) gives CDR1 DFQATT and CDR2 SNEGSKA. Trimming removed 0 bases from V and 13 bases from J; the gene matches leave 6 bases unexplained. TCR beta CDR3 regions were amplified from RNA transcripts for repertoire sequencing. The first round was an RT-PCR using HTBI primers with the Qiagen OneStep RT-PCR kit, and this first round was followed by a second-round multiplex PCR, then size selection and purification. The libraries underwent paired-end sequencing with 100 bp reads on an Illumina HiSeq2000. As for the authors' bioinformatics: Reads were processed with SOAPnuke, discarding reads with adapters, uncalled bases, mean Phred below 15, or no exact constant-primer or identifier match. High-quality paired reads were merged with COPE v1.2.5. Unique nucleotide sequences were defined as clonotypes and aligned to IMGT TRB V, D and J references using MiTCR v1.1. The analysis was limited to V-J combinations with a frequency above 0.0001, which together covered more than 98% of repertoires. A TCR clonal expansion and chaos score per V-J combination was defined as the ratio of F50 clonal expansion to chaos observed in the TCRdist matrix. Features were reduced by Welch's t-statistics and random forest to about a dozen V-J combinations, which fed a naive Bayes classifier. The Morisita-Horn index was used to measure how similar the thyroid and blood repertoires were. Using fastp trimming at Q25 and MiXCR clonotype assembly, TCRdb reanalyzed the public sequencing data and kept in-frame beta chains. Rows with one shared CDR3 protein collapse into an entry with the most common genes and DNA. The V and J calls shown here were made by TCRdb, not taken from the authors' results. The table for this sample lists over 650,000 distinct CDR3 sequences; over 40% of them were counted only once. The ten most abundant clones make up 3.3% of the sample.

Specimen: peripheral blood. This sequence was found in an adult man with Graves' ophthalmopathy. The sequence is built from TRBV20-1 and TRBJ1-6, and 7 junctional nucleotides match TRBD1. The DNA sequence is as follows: TGCAGTGCTAGAGACAGGGGGGAAGGGCCCCTCCACTTT. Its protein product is CSARDRGEGPLHF.